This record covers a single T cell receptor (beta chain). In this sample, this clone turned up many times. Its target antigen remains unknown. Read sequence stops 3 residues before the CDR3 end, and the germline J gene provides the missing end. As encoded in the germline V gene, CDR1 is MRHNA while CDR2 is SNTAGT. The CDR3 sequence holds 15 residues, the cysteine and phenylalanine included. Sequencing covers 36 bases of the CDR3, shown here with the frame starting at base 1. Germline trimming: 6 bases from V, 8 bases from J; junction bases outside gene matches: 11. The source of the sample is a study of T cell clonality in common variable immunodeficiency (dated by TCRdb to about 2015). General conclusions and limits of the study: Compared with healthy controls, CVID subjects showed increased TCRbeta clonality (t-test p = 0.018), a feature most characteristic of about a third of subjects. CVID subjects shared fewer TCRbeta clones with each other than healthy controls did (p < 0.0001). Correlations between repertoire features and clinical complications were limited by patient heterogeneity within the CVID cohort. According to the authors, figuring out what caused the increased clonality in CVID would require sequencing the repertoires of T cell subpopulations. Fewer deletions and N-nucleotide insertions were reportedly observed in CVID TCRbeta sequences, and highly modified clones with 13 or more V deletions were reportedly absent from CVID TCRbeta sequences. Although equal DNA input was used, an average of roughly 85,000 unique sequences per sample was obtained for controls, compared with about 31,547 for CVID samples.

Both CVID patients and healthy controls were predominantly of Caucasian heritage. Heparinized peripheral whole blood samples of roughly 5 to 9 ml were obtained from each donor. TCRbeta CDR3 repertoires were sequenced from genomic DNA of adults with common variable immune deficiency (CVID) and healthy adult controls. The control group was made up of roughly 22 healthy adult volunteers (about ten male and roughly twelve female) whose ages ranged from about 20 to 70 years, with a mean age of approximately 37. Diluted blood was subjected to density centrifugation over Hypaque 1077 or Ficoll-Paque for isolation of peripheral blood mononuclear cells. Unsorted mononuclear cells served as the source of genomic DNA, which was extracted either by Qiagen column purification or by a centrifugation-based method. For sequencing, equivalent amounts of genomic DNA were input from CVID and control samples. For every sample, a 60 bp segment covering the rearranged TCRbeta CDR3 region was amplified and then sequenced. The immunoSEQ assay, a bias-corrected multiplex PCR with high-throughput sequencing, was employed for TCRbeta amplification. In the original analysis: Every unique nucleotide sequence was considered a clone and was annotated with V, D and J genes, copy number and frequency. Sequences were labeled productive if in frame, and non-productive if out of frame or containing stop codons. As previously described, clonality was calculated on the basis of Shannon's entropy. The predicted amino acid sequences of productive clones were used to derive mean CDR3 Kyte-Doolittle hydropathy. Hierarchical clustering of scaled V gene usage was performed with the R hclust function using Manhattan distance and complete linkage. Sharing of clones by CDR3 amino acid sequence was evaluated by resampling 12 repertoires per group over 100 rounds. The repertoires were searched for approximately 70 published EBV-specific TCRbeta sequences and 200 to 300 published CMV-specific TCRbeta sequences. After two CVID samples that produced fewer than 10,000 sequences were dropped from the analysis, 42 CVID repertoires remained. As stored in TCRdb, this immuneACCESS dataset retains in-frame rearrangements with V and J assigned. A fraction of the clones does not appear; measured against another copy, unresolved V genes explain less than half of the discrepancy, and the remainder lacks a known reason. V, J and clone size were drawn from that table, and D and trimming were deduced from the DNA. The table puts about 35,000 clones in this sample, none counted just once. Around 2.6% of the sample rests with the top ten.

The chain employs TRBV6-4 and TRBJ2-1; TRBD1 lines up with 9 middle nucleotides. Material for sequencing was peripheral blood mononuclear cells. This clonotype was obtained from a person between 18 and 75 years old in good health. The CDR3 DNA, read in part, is TGTGCCAGCAGCCGACAGGGGGATTTGGGCTATGAG. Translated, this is CASSRQGDLGYE. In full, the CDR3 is CASSRQGDLGYEQFF.